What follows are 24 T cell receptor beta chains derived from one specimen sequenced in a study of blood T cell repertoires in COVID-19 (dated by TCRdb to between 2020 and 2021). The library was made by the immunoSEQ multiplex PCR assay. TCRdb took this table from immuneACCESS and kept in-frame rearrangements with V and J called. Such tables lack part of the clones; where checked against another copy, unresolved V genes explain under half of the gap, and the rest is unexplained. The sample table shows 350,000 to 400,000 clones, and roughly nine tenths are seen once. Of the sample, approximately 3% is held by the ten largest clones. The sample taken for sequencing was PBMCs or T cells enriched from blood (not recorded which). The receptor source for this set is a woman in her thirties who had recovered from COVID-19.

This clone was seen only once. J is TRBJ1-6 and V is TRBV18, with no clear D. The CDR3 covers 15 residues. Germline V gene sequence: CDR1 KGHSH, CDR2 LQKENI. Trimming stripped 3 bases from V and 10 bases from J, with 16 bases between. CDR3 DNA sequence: TGTGCCAGCTCACCCGAGTGGGGAGGGAGCTCACCCCTCCACTTT. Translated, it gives CASSPEWGGSSPLHF.

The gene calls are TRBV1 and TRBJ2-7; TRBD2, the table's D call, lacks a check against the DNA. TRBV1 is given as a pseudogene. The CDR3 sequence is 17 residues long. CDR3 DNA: TGCACCAGCAGCCAAAAAAATACGGGAGAGGGGTCTTACGAGCAGTACTTC. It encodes CTSSQKNTGEGSYEQYF.

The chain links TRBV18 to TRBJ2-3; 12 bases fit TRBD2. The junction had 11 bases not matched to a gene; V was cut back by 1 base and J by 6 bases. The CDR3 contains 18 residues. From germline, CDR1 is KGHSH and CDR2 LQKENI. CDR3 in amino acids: CASSPLPPLAGGSDTQYF. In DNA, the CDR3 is TGTGCCAGCTCACCACTACCTCCCCTAGCGGGGGGGTCGGATACGCAGTATTTT.

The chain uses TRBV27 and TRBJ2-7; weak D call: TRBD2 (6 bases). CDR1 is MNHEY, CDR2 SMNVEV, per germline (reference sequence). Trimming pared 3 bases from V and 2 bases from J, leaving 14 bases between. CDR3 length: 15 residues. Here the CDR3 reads CASSFWASDTYEQYF. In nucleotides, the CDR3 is TGTGCCAGCAGTTTCTGGGCTAGCGACACCTACGAGCAGTACTTC.

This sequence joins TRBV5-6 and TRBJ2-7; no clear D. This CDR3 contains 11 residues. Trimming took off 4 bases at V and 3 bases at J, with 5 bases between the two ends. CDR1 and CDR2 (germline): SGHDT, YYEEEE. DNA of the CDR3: TGTGCCAGCAGCCACAACTACGAGCAGTACTTC. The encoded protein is CASSHNYEQYF.

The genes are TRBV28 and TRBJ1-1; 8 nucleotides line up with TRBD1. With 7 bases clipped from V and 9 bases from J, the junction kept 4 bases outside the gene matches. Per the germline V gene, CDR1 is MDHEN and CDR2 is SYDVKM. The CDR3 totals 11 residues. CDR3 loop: CASIIRGQAFF. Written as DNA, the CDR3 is TGTGCCAGCATTATCAGGGGGCAAGCTTTCTTT.

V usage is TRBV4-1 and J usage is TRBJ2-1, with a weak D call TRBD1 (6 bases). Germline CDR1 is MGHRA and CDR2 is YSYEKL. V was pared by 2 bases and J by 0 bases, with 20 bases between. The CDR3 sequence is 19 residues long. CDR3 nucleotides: TGCGCCAGCAGCCAATGGGGGCTAGTAAGTGTATCCTCCTACAATGAGCAGTTCTTC. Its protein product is CASSQWGLVSVSSYNEQFF.

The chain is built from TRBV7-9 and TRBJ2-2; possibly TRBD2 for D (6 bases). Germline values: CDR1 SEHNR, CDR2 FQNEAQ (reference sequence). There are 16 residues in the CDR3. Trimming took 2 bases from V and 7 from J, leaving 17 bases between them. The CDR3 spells CASSLMTSRRSGELFF. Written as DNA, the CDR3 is TGTGCCAGCAGCTTAATGACTAGTCGTCGAAGCGGGGAGCTGTTTTTT.

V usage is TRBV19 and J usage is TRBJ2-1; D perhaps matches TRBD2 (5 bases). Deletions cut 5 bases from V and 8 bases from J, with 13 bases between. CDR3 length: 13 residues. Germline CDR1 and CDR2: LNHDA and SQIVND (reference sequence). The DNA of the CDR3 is TGTGCCAGTAGTTATACGGGGTGGGATGAGCAGTTCTTC. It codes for CASSYTGWDEQFF.

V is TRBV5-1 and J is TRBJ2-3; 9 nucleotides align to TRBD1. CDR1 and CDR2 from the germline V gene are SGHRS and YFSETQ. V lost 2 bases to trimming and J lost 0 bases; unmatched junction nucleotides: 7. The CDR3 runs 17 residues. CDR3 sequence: CASSFYPGQGSTDTQYF. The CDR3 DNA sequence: TGCGCCAGCAGCTTCTACCCGGGACAGGGTAGCACAGATACGCAGTATTTT.

This CDR3 is CASSRSGTPWGHNEQFF. The CDR3, as DNA: TGTGCCAGCAGCCGATCCGGGACTCCTTGGGGCCACAATGAGCAGTTCTTC. The rearrangement joins TRBV2 to TRBJ2-1, with a weak D call TRBD2 (6 bases). The germline V and J ends were trimmed by 6 bases and 5 bases, with 23 bases remaining between them. This CDR3 has 17 amino acids. Germline CDR1 is SNHLY and CDR2 is FYNNEI. The whole variable domain, filled in from reference TRBV2 and TRBJ2-1, reads EPEVTQTPSHQVTQMGQEVILRCVPISNHLYFYWYRQILGQKVEFLVSFYNNEISEKSEIFDDQFSVERPDGSNFTLKIRSTKLEDSAMYFCASSRSGTPWGHNEQFFGPGTRLTVL.

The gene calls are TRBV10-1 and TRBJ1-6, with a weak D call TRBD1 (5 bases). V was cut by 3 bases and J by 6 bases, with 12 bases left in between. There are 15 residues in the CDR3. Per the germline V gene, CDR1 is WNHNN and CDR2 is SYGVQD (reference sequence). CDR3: CASSDIGRANSPLHF. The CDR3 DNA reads TGCGCCAGCAGTGATATCGGCAGGGCTAATTCACCCCTCCACTTT.

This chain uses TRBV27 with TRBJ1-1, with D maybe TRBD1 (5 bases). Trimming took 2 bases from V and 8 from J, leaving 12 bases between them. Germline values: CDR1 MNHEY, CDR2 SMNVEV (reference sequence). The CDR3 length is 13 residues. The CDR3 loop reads CASSLVIGQEAFF. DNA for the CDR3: TGTGCCAGCAGTTTAGTGATAGGACAAGAAGCTTTCTTT.

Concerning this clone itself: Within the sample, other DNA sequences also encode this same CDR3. In DNA, the CDR3 is TGTGCCAGCTCTCCGGGGGCTGGGGCCAACGTCCTGACTTTC. Translating gives CASSPGAGANVLTF. The genes are TRBV19 and TRBJ2-6, with D possibly matching TRBD2 (6 bases). V was cut by 9 bases and J by 2 bases, with 11 bases left in between. The CDR3 is 14 residues long. Germline assignment: CDR1 LNHDA and CDR2 SQIVND (reference sequence).

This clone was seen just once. CDR3 coding DNA: TGTGCCAGCAGTTTGGGCGGACTAGTCAATGAGCAGTTCTTC. It is translated as CASSLGGLVNEQFF. The chain uses TRBV28 and TRBJ2-1, with 7 bases that match TRBD2. The germline CDR1 and CDR2 sequences are MDHEN and SYDVKM. J gave up 6 bases and V 3 bases, and 5 bases lay outside the gene matches. This CDR3 has 14 amino acids. Complete variable domain (other parts from reference TRBV28 and TRBJ2-1): DVKVTQSSRYLVKRTGEKVFLECVQDMDHENMFWYRQDPGLGLRLIYFSYDVKMKEKGDIPEGYSVSREKKERFSLILESASTNQTSMYLCASSLGGLVNEQFFGPGTRLTVL.

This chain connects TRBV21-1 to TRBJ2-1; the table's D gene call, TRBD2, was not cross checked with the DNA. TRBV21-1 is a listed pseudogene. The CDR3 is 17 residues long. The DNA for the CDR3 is TGTGCCAGCAGCCCCCCCAGGGGACTAGCTGGATACAATGAGCAGTTCTTC. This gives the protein CASSPPRGLAGYNEQFF.

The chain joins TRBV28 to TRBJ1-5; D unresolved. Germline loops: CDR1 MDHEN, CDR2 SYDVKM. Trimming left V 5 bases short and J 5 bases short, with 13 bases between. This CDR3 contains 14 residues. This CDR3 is CASSPSLTYQPQHF. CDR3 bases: TGTGCCAGCAGTCCCTCCTTGACTTATCAGCCCCAGCATTTT. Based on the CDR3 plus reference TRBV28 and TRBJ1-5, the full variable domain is DVKVTQSSRYLVKRTGEKVFLECVQDMDHENMFWYRQDPGLGLRLIYFSYDVKMKEKGDIPEGYSVSREKKERFSLILESASTNQTSMYLCASSPSLTYQPQHFGDGTRLSIL.

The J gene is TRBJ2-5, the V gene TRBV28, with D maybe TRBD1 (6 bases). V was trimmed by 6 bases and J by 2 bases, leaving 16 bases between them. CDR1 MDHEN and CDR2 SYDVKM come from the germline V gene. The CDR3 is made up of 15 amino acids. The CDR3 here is CASSPLGQIQETQYF. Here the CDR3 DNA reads TGTGCCAGCAGCCCACTCGGACAGATTCAAGAGACCCAGTACTTC.

This chain's CDR3 is CASGPLAGVEYEQYF. The CDR3 DNA reads TGCGCCAGCGGACCTCTAGCGGGAGTGGAGTACGAGCAGTACTTC. The rearrangement links TRBV5-1 to TRBJ2-7, with 10 bases that match TRBD2. The CDR3 contains 15 residues. V lost 7 bases to trimming and J lost 4 bases; unmatched junction nucleotides: 11. Germline assignment: CDR1 SGHRS and CDR2 YFSETQ.

Here the CDR3 reads CARGTVQETQYF. In DNA, the CDR3 is TGTGCCAGAGGGACAGTTCAAGAGACCCAGTACTTC. The gene calls are TRBV30 and TRBJ2-5; 7 bases are a match to TRBD1. V was pared by 8 bases and J by 2 bases, with 5 bases of the junction left unmatched. CDR3 length: 12 amino acids. Germline values: CDR1 GTSNPN, CDR2 SVGIG (reference sequence).

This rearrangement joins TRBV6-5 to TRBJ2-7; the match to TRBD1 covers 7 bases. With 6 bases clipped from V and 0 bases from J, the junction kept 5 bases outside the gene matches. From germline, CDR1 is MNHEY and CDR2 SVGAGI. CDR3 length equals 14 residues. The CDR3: CASRAGTVSYEQYF. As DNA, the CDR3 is TGTGCCAGCAGAGCCGGGACAGTCTCCTACGAGCAGTACTTC.

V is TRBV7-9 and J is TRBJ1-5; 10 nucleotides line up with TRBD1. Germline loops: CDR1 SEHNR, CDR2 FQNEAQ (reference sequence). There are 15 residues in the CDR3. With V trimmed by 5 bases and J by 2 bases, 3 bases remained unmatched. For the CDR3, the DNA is TGTGCCAGCAGCCACGGACAGGGGGGCAATCAGCCCCAGCATTTT. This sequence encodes CASSHGQGGNQPQHF.

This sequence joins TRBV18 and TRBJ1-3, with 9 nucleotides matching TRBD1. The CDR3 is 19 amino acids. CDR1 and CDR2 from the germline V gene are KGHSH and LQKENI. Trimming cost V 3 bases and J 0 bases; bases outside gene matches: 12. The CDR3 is CASSPRTGDTIISGNTIYF. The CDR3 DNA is TGTGCCAGCTCACCCCGGACAGGGGACACCATTATCTCTGGAAACACCATATATTTT.

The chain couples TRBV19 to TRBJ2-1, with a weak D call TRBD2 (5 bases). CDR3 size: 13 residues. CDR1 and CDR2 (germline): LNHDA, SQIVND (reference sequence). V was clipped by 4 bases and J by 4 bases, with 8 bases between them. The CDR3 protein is CASSTQRYNEQFF. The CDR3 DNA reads TGTGCCAGTAGTACCCAGCGGTACAATGAGCAGTTCTTC.